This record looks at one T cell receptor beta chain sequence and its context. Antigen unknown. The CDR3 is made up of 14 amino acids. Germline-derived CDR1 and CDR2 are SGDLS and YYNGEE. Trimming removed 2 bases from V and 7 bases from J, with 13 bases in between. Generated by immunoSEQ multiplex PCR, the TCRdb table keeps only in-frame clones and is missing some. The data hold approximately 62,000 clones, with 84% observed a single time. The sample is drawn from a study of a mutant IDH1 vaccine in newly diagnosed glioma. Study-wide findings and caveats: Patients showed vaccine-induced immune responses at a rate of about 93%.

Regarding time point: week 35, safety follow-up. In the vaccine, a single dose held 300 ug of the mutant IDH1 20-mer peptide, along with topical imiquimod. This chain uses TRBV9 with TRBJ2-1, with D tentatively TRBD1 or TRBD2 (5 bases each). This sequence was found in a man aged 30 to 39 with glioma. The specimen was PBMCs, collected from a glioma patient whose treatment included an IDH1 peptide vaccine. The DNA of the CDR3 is TGTGCCAGCAGCGTTTCGGGGACGAGGAATGAGCAGTTCTTC. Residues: CASSVSGTRNEQFF.